This T cell receptor (beta chain) is from a study of early T cells in non-severe SARS-CoV-2 infection. General study points: There was a bias toward anti-spike CD8 responses in VDJdb matching, which missed private and CD4 specificities.

Details on this clonotype: Its antigen is still unknown.

CDR1 is LNHDA and CDR2 is SQIVND in the germline V gene (reference sequence). The length of the CDR3 is 14 residues. V lost 10 bases to trimming and J lost 7 bases, with 17 bases between them. TCRdb called the 5' RACE reads again in MiXCR, with one record for every CDR3 protein. This table has some 82,000 distinct CDR3 sequences, approximately 12% appearing once. Sequencing was performed on whole blood, taken at baseline. The sequence derives from an adult who was a healthcare worker with PCR-confirmed SARS-CoV-2 infection or an uninfected control (not recorded which). The chain employs TRBV19 and TRBJ1-6, with D maybe TRBD1 (6 bases). The CDR3 DNA reads as TGTGCCACGCACGGGCAGGGGAGCAATTCACCCCTCCACTTT. It encodes CATHGQGSNSPLHF.